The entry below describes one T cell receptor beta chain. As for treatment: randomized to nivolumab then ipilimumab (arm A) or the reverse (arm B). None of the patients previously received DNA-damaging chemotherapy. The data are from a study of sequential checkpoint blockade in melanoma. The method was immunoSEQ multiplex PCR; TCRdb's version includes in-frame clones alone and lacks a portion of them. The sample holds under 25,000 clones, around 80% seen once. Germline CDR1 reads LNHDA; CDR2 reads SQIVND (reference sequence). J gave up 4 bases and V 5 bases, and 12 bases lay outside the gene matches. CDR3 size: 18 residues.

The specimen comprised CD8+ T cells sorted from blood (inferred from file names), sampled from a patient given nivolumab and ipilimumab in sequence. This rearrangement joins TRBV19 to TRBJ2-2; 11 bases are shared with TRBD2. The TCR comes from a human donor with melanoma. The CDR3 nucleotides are TGTGCCAGTAGTCTCCGGCTAGCGGGAGGCTTGGGCACCGGGGAGCTGTTTTTT. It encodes CASSLRLAGGLGTGELFF.